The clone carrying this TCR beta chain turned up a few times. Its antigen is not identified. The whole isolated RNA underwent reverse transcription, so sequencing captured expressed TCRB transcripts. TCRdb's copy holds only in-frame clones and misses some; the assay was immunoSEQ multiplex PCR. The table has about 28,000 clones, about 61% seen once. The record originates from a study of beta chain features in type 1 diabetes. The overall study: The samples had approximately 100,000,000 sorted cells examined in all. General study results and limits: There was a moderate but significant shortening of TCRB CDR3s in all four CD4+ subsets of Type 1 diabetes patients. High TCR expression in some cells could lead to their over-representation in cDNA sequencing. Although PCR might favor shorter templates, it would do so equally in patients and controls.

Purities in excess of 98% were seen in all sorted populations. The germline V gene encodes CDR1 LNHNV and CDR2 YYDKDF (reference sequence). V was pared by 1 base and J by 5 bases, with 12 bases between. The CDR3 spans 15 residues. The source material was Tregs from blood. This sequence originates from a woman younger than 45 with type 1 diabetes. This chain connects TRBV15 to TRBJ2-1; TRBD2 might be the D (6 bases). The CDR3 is CATSRGSSVDNEQFF. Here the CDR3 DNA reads TGTGCCACCAGCAGAGGGTCTAGCGTGGACAATGAGCAGTTCTTC.